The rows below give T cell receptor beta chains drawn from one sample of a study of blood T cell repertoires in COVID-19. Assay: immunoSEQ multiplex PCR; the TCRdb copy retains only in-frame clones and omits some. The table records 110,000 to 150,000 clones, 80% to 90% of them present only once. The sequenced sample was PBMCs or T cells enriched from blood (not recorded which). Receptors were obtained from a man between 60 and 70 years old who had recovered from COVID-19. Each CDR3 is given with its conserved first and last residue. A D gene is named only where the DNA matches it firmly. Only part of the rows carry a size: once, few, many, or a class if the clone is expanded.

TGTGCCATCAGTGAGTCGACTCAGACTACCCGGCAAGCAGATACGCAGTATTTT CAISESTQTTRQADTQYF . TRBJ2-3 . TRBV10-3
TGTGCCACCAGAAGACTAGCGGGAGCGGGCGGGGAGCTGTTTTTT CATRRLAGAGGELFF . TRBJ2-2 TRBD2 TRBV7-6
TGTGCCAGCGCGGGACAGCAAGCAGGGGGGCAGTACTTC CASAGQQAGGQYF . TRBJ2-7 . TRBV6-5
TGTGCCAGCACAGGGTTAATGAATCTGGACACTGAAGCTTTCTTT CASTGLMNLDTEAFF . TRBJ1-1 . TRBV28
TGCGCCAGCAGTGCGGTTACAGGGGGGAACACTGAAGCTTTCTTT CASSAVTGGNTEAFF . TRBJ1-1 TRBD1 TRBV5-1
TGTGCCATCAACCCTTCGGGGGGTTTGGAAGCTTTCTTT CAINPSGGLEAFF . TRBJ1-1 . TRBV10-3
TGTGCCAGCTCACCACCGAAGGGGGCTTATGAAAAACTGTTTTTT CASSPPKGAYEKLFF . TRBJ1-4 TRBD1 TRBV18
TGTGCCAGCAGCGTGACTAGCGGGAGGGTAGGAGAGCAGTACTTC CASSVTSGRVGEQYF few TRBJ2-7 TRBD2 TRBV5-4
TGTGCCATCATGAAGGGGACAGGGGTTGTCTACAATGAGCAGTTCTTC CAIMKGTGVVYNEQFF . TRBJ2-1 TRBD1 TRBV10-3
TGTGCCTGGTCTGAGGGGGCCAGGTACGAGCAGTACTTC CAWSEGARYEQYF once TRBJ2-7 TRBD1 TRBV30